Listed below are T cell receptor beta chains from one sample, sequenced in a study. TCRdb itself ran the RT-PCR reads through MiXCR, one entry per CDR3 protein. Of fewer than 800,000 distinct CDR3 sequences detected, 13% to 15% appear once; the ten largest clones hold roughly 3.6%. Sequenced: memory CD4+ T cells from blood. Receptors were obtained from a female donor in good health, serving as a healthy control. CDR3s include the opening cysteine and the closing phenylalanine or tryptophan. D genes are given only for firm matches. The size field is filled for only some rows; it gives once, few, many or a size class.

NA	TRBV27	many	TRBJ1-3	CASSPEQGSGNTIYF	TGTGCCAGCAGTCCCGAACAGGGTTCTGGAAACACCATATATTTT
NA	TRBV3-1	many	TRBJ1-2	CASSRQAYGYTF	TGTGCCAGCAGCCGACAGGCCTATGGCTACACCTTC
NA	TRBV6-5	NA	TRBJ2-3	CASSYGPTDSDTQYF	TGTGCCAGCAGTTACGGCCCGACCGACTCAGATACGCAGTATTTT
NA	TRBV5-5	many	TRBJ2-1	CASSWGVQVDEQFF	TGTGCCAGCAGCTGGGGGGTGCAAGTCGATGAGCAGTTCTTC
NA	TRBV3-1	few	TRBJ2-1	CASSHAGSSYNEQFF	TGTGCCAGCAGCCATGCAGGGAGCTCCTACAATGAGCAGTTCTTC
TRBD1	TRBV29-1	many	TRBJ2-1	CSVEGLGQGGYEQFF	TGCAGCGTTGAAGGGTTAGGACAGGGTGGGTATGAGCAGTTCTTC
NA	TRBV5-1	few	TRBJ2-1	CASSPNPGQPYNEQFF	TGCGCCAGCAGCCCAAACCCGGGACAACCCTACAATGAGCAGTTCTTC
NA	TRBV7-9	NA	TRBJ1-2	CASSLTGTENYGYTF	TGTGCCAGCAGCTTAACCGGGACGGAGAACTATGGCTACACCTTC
TRBD1	TRBV5-6	few	TRBJ2-2	CASTLTGGAGNTGELFF	TGTGCCAGCACCTTAACAGGGGGCGCAGGGAACACCGGGGAGCTGTTTTTT
TRBD1	TRBV12-3/TRBV12-4	many	TRBJ2-7	CASSNVGTGSGEQYF	TGTGCCAGCAGTAACGTCGGGACAGGGTCGGGCGAGCAGTACTTC
NA	TRBV4-2	NA	TRBJ2-1	CASSQDWIGAYEQFF	TGTGCCAGCAGCCAAGATTGGATAGGGGCGTATGAGCAGTTCTTC
NA	TRBV27	NA	TRBJ2-2	CPSGSLCANGGELFF	TGTCCCAGTGGCTCCCTTTGCGCGAACGGCGGGGAGCTGTTTTTT
TRBD2	TRBV6-2/TRBV6-3	many	TRBJ2-5	CASSPLAGGPRKETQYF	TGTGCCAGCAGTCCACTGGCGGGAGGGCCACGAAAAGAGACCCAGTACTTC
NA	TRBV9	NA	TRBJ2-7	CASSAGTGPHEQYF	TGTGCCAGCAGCGCCGGGACTGGGCCTCACGAGCAGTACTTC
TRBD1	TRBV7-9	NA	TRBJ2-7	CASSSTGGSGEQYF	TGTGCCAGCAGTTCTACAGGGGGGAGTGGGGAGCAGTACTTC
NA	TRBV5-1	many	TRBJ2-4	CASSFDLAGLNIQYF	TGCGCCAGCAGCTTCGACCTTGCCGGCCTAAACATTCAGTACTTC
TRBD1	TRBV7-2	NA	TRBJ1-5	CASSTRTGVHQSQHF	TGTGCCAGCAGCACCAGGACAGGGGTTCATCAGTCCCAGCATTTT
TRBD2	TRBV20-1	NA	TRBJ2-7	CSAQRLAGVYEQYF	TGCAGTGCACAAAGACTAGCGGGCGTATACGAGCAGTACTTC
NA	TRBV4-1	once	TRBJ2-1	CASSPSIQGRYNEQFF	TGCGCCAGCAGCCCCTCAATACAGGGACGGTACAATGAGCAGTTCTTC
NA	TRBV9	NA	TRBJ2-5	CASSGGRRETQYF	TGTGCCAGCAGCGGAGGACGGAGAGAGACCCAGTACTTC
TRBD1	TRBV7-6	many	TRBJ1-5	CASSLGQGSQPQHF	TGTGCCAGCAGCCTTGGACAGGGTTCCCAGCCCCAGCATTTT
TRBD1	TRBV7-2	few	TRBJ1-5	CASSSAGGAGQPQHF	TGTGCCAGCAGCTCCGCAGGGGGCGCGGGACAGCCCCAGCATTTT
NA	TRBV5-5	few	TRBJ1-4	CASSSRGTQATNEKLFF	TGTGCCAGCAGCTCCCGGGGGACACAGGCAACTAATGAAAAACTGTTTTTT
NA	TRBV24-1	NA	TRBJ2-2	CATQGLLNTGELFF	TGTGCCACCCAGGGACTCCTGAACACCGGGGAGCTGTTTTTT
TRBD1	TRBV12-5	few	TRBJ2-7	CASGLARDRVSYEQYF	TGTGCTAGTGGTTTGGCGCGGGACAGGGTGTCCTACGAGCAGTACTTC
NA	TRBV3-1	few	TRBJ2-2	CASSRLTSTNTGELFF	TGTGCCAGCAGCCGACTTACTAGCACGAACACCGGGGAGCTGTTTTTT
TRBD1	TRBV29-1	many	TRBJ2-2	CSARQGVGTGELFF	TGCAGCGCGAGACAGGGGGTAGGCACCGGGGAGCTGTTTTTT
NA	TRBV4-2	few	TRBJ2-3	CASSQDWFRASGTDTQYF	TGTGCCAGCAGCCAAGATTGGTTTCGGGCTAGCGGCACAGATACGCAGTATTTT
NA	TRBV20-1	few	TRBJ2-3	CSARVPSRGGYADTQYF	TGCAGTGCTAGAGTTCCCTCCCGGGGCGGGTACGCAGATACGCAGTATTTT
NA	TRBV2	few	TRBJ2-7	CASEERASEQYF	TGTGCCAGTGAAGAAAGGGCTAGCGAGCAGTACTTC
NA	TRBV6-2/TRBV6-3	few	TRBJ2-2	CASSYPKDKNTGELFF	TGTGCCAGCAGTTACCCGAAAGACAAGAACACCGGGGAGCTGTTTTTT
TRBD2	TRBV30	few	TRBJ2-1	CAWSVLRTSGNDEQFF	TGTGCCTGGAGTGTACTAAGGACTAGCGGGAACGATGAGCAGTTCTTC
TRBD1	TRBV20-1	NA	TRBJ2-3	CSARGSTGKGYTDTQYF	TGCAGTGCTAGAGGGTCGACAGGGAAAGGGTACACAGATACGCAGTATTTT
NA	TRBV7-3	few	TRBJ2-1	CASSSNRDYNEQFF	TGTGCCAGCAGCTCCAACCGGGACTACAATGAGCAGTTCTTC
NA	TRBV5-5	few	TRBJ2-7	CASSTLHRGEQYF	TGTGCCAGCAGCACTTTACACCGGGGCGAGCAGTACTTC
NA	TRBV4-1	NA	TRBJ1-2	CASSQDLDYGYTF	TGCGCCAGCAGCCAAGACTTGGATTATGGCTACACCTTC
TRBD2	TRBV25-1	NA	TRBJ2-2	CASSDLGLADTGELFF	TGTGCCAGCAGTGACCTCGGACTAGCAGACACCGGGGAGCTGTTTTTT
NA	TRBV5-6	few	TRBJ1-2	CASSLGRGSSNYGYTF	TGTGCCAGCAGCTTGGGCAGGGGCTCGTCTAACTATGGCTACACCTTC
TRBD1	TRBV20-1	NA	TRBJ2-1	CSANTGTGASEQFF	TGCAGTGCTAACACCGGGACAGGGGCGAGTGAGCAGTTCTTC
NA	TRBV29-1	many	TRBJ1-1	CSVAKGERTEAFF	TGCAGCGTTGCCAAGGGGGAGAGGACTGAAGCTTTCTTT
TRBD2	TRBV7-2	many	TRBJ2-5	CASSMGLAYLETQYF	TGTGCCAGCAGCATGGGACTAGCTTATTTAGAGACCCAGTACTTC
NA	TRBV7-2	NA	TRBJ2-4	CATSWGSGAKNIQYF	TGTGCCACCTCCTGGGGTAGCGGAGCCAAAAACATTCAGTACTTC
TRBD1	TRBV4-3	many	TRBJ2-3	CASSPRQGIDTQYF	TGCGCCAGCAGCCCCCGACAGGGGATAGATACGCAGTATTTT
NA	TRBV7-9	NA	TRBJ1-5	CASSPSGADQPQHF	TGTGCCAGCAGCCCCTCGGGTGCGGATCAGCCCCAGCATTTT
NA	TRBV20-1	NA	TRBJ1-1	CSARVDTNTEAFF	TGCAGTGCTAGAGTGGACACCAACACTGAAGCTTTCTTT
NA	TRBV21-1	NA	TRBJ1-1	CASTSSGGDHAENTEAFF	TGTGCCAGCACCTCCTCGGGGGGCGATCATGCGGAGAACACTGAAGCTTTCTTT
NA	TRBV7-8	few	TRBJ1-6	CASSLSGINNSPLHF	TGTGCCAGCAGCCTAAGCGGCATAAATAATTCACCCCTCCACTTT
TRBD2	TRBV20-1	NA	TRBJ2-7	CSASNPSGGELRGEQYF	TGCAGTGCTAGTAATCCTAGCGGGGGGGAGCTTAGGGGCGAGCAGTACTTC